The 29 T cell receptor beta chains below all came from one sample that was sequenced in a study of beta chain features in type 1 diabetes (dated by TCRdb to the late 2010s). The research as a whole found: A moderate but significant shortening of TCRB CDR3 length was observed in type 1 diabetes patients in all four CD4+ subsets.

Library creation used the immunoSEQ multiplex PCR assay. All of the isolated RNA was reverse transcribed with the High Capacity cDNA Reverse Transcription Kit, so expressed TCRB transcripts were sequenced. The source is immuneACCESS, and TCRdb retained only in-frame sequences with V and J called. Part of the clones is not carried over; for the studies checked, unresolved V genes explain less than half of this, and the remainder is unexplained. The sample table records a few hundred thousand clones; 16% of these occur just once. About 0.078% of the sample lies in the top ten. Their specific antigens are unknown. Material: naive CD4+ T cells from blood. Taken with the paper, the label for cell subset or site translates to: true naive CD4+ T cells. All receptors derive from a man aged 30 to 39 with type 1 diabetes.

The sample holds a few counts of this clone. The V and J genes are TRBV14 and TRBJ1-1; D uncertain. V dropped 1 base and J dropped 7 bases, with 10 bases sitting between them. Germline CDR1 SGHDN, CDR2 FVKESK. The CDR3 loop spans 13 amino acids. The DNA of the CDR3 is TGTGCCAGCAGCCAAGGGTTTTTCGTTGAAGCTTTCTTT. Translation gives CASSQGFFVEAFF.

The CDR3 sequence: CASSLAVSRPSTDTQYF. CDR3 sequence (DNA): TGTGCCAGCAGCTTAGCGGTCAGCCGCCCGAGCACAGATACGCAGTATTTT. The chain employs TRBV7-2 and TRBJ2-3; no reliable D call. The CDR3 covers 17 residues. Deletions cut 0 bases from V and 0 bases from J, with 13 bases between. Germline V gives CDR1 SGHTA, CDR2 FQGNSA.

There are a few counts of this clone. The chain recombines TRBV20-1 with TRBJ1-4, with D unresolved. V was trimmed by 6 bases and J by 7 bases, leaving 9 bases between them. Germline loops: CDR1 DFQATT, CDR2 SNEGSKA (reference sequence). The CDR3 contains 11 residues. CDR3 DNA sequence: TGCAGTGCCGCACCACGTGAAAAACTGTTTTTT. Protein: CSAAPREKLFF.

This chain links TRBV9 with TRBJ2-3, with no clear D. CDR1 SGDLS and CDR2 YYNGEE come from the germline V gene. The CDR3 loop spans 13 amino acids. V lost 4 bases, J lost 2 bases, and 8 bases lay in between. CDR3 region: CASSPRNTDTQYF. DNA of the CDR3: TGTGCCAGCAGCCCCCGTAACACAGATACGCAGTATTTT.

The table lists this clone with a few counts. This specimen includes other DNA sequences encoding the same CDR3. This chain joins TRBV28 and TRBJ2-5, with 8 bases lining up with TRBD2. V shed 5 bases, J shed 4 bases, and the junction held 0 bases outside the gene matches. The germline gives CDR1 MDHEN, CDR2 SYDVKM. The CDR3 sequence is 12 residues long. The CDR3 sequence is CASSSGRETQYF. The CDR3, as DNA: TGTGCCAGCAGTAGCGGGAGAGAGACCCAGTACTTC.

The V call is TRBV4-1, the J call TRBJ2-1; perhaps TRBD1 as D (5 bases). Germline V CDR1 and CDR2: MGHRA, YSYEKL. This CDR3 comprises 14 residues. V was clipped by 0 bases and J by 8 bases, with 11 bases between them. CDR3 DNA: TGCGCCAGCAGCCAAGATGACAGCCGCGATGAGCAGTTCTTC. It codes for CASSQDDSRDEQFF.

This clone was detected only a few times. V usage is TRBV5-4 and J usage is TRBJ2-3; 14 nucleotides match TRBD2. Losses at the gene ends were 4 bases for V and 3 bases for J; bases not matched to a gene: 10. CDR3 length equals 18 residues. From germline, CDR1 is SGHNT and CDR2 YYREEE (reference sequence). This CDR3 is CASSRPGLAGAGTDTQYF. In DNA form, the CDR3 reads TGTGCCAGCAGCCGACCGGGACTAGCGGGAGCAGGGACAGATACGCAGTATTTT.

The chain couples TRBV4-1 to TRBJ2-2; perhaps TRBD2 as D (5 bases). The CDR3 covers 17 residues. Per germline, CDR1 MGHRA and CDR2 YSYEKL. Deletions cut 0 bases from V and 0 bases from J, with 11 bases between. CDR3 bases: TGCGCCAGCAGCCAAGAAGATTTCGGGGCGAACACCGGGGAGCTGTTTTTT. Translated: CASSQEDFGANTGELFF.

The table lists this clone with a few counts. The chain couples TRBV30 to TRBJ2-1; D remains unclear. The CDR3 is 15 residues long. Germline values: CDR1 GTSNPN, CDR2 SVGIG (reference sequence). V dropped 5 bases and J dropped 0 bases, with 14 bases sitting between them. CDR3 nucleotide sequence: TGTGCCTGGGGAAGGACGGTGAGCTCCTACAATGAGCAGTTCTTC. Protein sequence: CAWGRTVSSYNEQFF.

Only a few counts were recorded for this clone. The V call is TRBV30, the J call TRBJ1-5; D is perhaps TRBD1 (5 bases). This CDR3 contains 16 residues. The germline CDR1 and CDR2 sequences are GTSNPN and SVGIG (reference sequence). Trimming pared 0 bases from V and 2 bases from J, leaving 14 bases between. The DNA for the CDR3 is TGTGCCTGGAGTGTACGGCAGGGCGAAGGCAATCAGCCCCAGCATTTT. The encoded protein is CAWSVRQGEGNQPQHF.

This clone was found a few times. The chain recombines TRBV30 with TRBJ1-5; D remains unclear. CDR3 length equals 15 residues. V was shortened by 2 bases and J by 6 bases, with 17 bases between the two germline ends. Germline V gene data show CDR1 as GTSNPN and CDR2 as SVGIG (reference sequence). DNA of the CDR3: TGTGCCTGGAGTTCAACCCTCCGCGGGCTTCAGCCCCAGCATTTT. Amino acid sequence: CAWSSTLRGLQPQHF.

This chain connects TRBV2 to TRBJ1-2; D is unclear. Trimming removed 6 bases at V and 5 bases at J, with 10 bases between. CDR3 length: 12 amino acids. Germline V CDR1 and CDR2: SNHLY, FYNNEI. The CDR3: CASSGERYGYTF. CDR3 sequence (DNA): TGTGCCAGCAGCGGCGAGCGGTATGGCTACACCTTC.

This clone was counted only a few times. The chain combines TRBV9 with TRBJ2-1, with D possibly matching TRBD1 (5 bases). Trimming shortened V by 4 bases and J by 6 bases, and 17 bases separated the two germline ends. The CDR3 consists of 15 residues. The germline gives CDR1 SGDLS, CDR2 YYNGEE. CDR3 sequence (DNA): TGTGCCAGCAGCCCAGGGTGGGCCTCATCCAATGAGCAGTTCTTC. Residues: CASSPGWASSNEQFF.

This clone was observed a handful of times. The chain uses TRBV2 and TRBJ2-1; 10 bases are a match to TRBD2. The CDR3 consists of 15 residues. V shed 7 bases and J 9 bases; nucleotides not matched to a gene: 12. The germline CDR1 and CDR2 sequences are SNHLY and FYNNEI. The CDR3 loop is CASTPGASGSGEQFF. The CDR3 DNA sequence: TGTGCCAGCACCCCGGGGGCTAGCGGGAGCGGTGAGCAGTTCTTC. Drawing the rest from reference TRBV2 and TRBJ2-1, the complete variable domain is EPEVTQTPSHQVTQMGQEVILRCVPISNHLYFYWYRQILGQKVEFLVSFYNNEISEKSEIFDDQFSVERPDGSNFTLKIRSTKLEDSAMYFCASTPGASGSGEQFFGPGTRLTVL.

The V call is TRBV9, the J call TRBJ2-5; no definite D call. This CDR3 spans 14 amino acids. Looked up from germline, CDR1 is SGDLS and CDR2 is YYNGEE. Trimming left V 3 bases short and J 5 bases short, with 14 bases between. Here the CDR3 DNA reads TGTGCCAGCAGCGCCGGACCTCCTCGGGAGACCCAGTACTTC. Translation: CASSAGPPRETQYF. Full variable domain (remainder filled in from reference TRBV9 and TRBJ2-5): DSGVTQTPKHLITATGQRVTLRCSPRSGDLSVYWYQQSLDQGLQFLIQYYNGEERAKGNILERFSAQQFPDLHSELNLSSLELGDSALYFCASSAGPPRETQYFGPGTRLLVL.

The rearrangement uses TRBV18 and TRBJ1-2; 7 bases line up with TRBD1. This CDR3 contains 13 residues. Germline V CDR1 and CDR2: KGHSH, LQKENI. Unmatched junction bases numbered 7, after V lost 6 bases and J lost 6 bases. CDR3 sequence (DNA): TGTGCCAGCTCCGCGGACAGGACCCATGGCTACACCTTC. It encodes CASSADRTHGYTF.

The chain recombines TRBV29-1 with TRBJ2-1, with D uncertain. CDR1 SQVTM and CDR2 ANQGSEA come from the germline V gene. V lost 4 bases to trimming and J lost 3 bases, with 7 bases between them. The CDR3 has 12 residues. CDR3 loop: CSVVRGYNEQFF. The CDR3 region has the DNA TGCAGCGTTGTCCGCGGCTACAATGAGCAGTTCTTC.

This clone was detected only a few times. This chain connects TRBV29-1 to TRBJ2-1; TRBD1 or TRBD2 may be the D gene (5 bases each). The CDR3 loop spans 13 amino acids. V was clipped by 7 bases and J by 7 bases, with 17 bases between them. CDR1 and CDR2 (germline): SQVTM, ANQGSEA. CDR3 amino acids: CSAGRTWGNEQFF. CDR3 DNA: TGCAGCGCCGGCAGGACATGGGGGAATGAGCAGTTCTTC.

The chain couples TRBV7-9 to TRBJ1-1; D remains ambiguous. V shed 2 bases and J shed 2 bases, with 6 bases lying between them. The germline V gene has CDR1 SEHNR and CDR2 FQNEAQ (reference sequence). CDR3 size: 13 residues. The CDR3 DNA reads as TGTGCCAGCAGCTTACGCACTAACACTGAAGCTTTCTTT. Its translation: CASSLRTNTEAFF.

V usage is TRBV2 and J usage is TRBJ2-5, with D possibly matching TRBD2 (5 bases). The J call may be in error: the DNA end matches TRBJ2-7 better. Germline V gene data show CDR1 as SNHLY and CDR2 as FYNNEI. The CDR3 has 12 amino acids. The CDR3 sequence is CASSPEAYEQYF. Here the CDR3 DNA reads TGTGCCAGCAGTCCGGAGGCCTACGAGCAGTACTTC.

The chain links TRBV10-3 to TRBJ2-3; D may be TRBD2 (5 bases). Trimming cost V 10 bases and J 2 bases, with 13 bases left between them. The V gene's germline CDR1 is ENHRY and CDR2 SYGVKD. The CDR3 totals 13 residues. CDR3 in amino acids: CATLGVNTDTQYF. The CDR3 nucleotides read TGTGCCACCCTCGGGGTGAACACAGATACGCAGTATTTT.

The chain is built from TRBV29-1 and TRBJ1-1; D ambiguous. Trimming removed 7 bases at V and 6 bases at J, with 12 bases between. CDR3 size: 11 residues. Germline-derived CDR1 and CDR2 are SQVTM and ANQGSEA. CDR3 region: CSAVEGSEAFF. The CDR3 DNA reads TGCAGCGCTGTCGAAGGGTCTGAAGCTTTCTTT. The full variable domain, rest sourced from reference TRBV29-1 and TRBJ1-1, is SAVISQKPSRDICQRGTSLTIQCQVDSQVTMMFWYRQQPGQSLTLIATANQGSEATYESGFVIDKFPISRPNLTFSTLTVSNMSPEDSSIYLCSAVEGSEAFFGQGTRLTVV.

The chain carries TRBV7-2 and TRBJ1-2; D may be TRBD1 (6 bases). The CDR3 contains 13 residues. Germline assignment: CDR1 SGHTA and CDR2 FQGNSA. Trimming pared 2 bases from V and 6 bases from J, leaving 10 bases between. CDR3 residues: CASSLTQGHGYTF. CDR3 nucleotide sequence: TGTGCCAGCAGCTTAACACAGGGCCATGGCTACACCTTC.

This clone was seen a handful of times. The J gene is TRBJ2-6, the V gene TRBV30, with TRBD1 identical over 9 bases. The ends lost 3 bases at V and 5 bases at J; junction bases unmatched: 2. The CDR3 has 14 residues. Germline values: CDR1 GTSNPN, CDR2 SVGIG (reference sequence). The CDR3 here is CAWRQGAWANVLTF. In nucleotides, the CDR3 is TGTGCCTGGAGACAGGGGGCCTGGGCCAACGTCCTGACTTTC.

V gene TRBV7-9 combines with J gene TRBJ1-1; a weak D match, TRBD1 (5 bases). The germline V gene encodes CDR1 SEHNR and CDR2 FQNEAQ (reference sequence). This CDR3 contains 15 residues. The V gene lost 0 bases and the J gene lost 2 bases, with 10 bases spanning the gap. CDR3 nucleotides: TGTGCCAGCAGCTTAGCATCAAGGGGAAACACTGAAGCTTTCTTT. Amino acid sequence: CASSLASRGNTEAFF.

V gene TRBV7-3 combines with J gene TRBJ2-2; D uncertain. This CDR3 is 12 amino acids long. V shed 1 base and J shed 9 bases, with 6 bases lying between them. The V gene's germline CDR1 is SGHTA and CDR2 FQGTGA. The CDR3 sequence: CASSLRPRELFF. In DNA, the CDR3 is TGTGCCAGCAGCTTAAGACCCCGGGAGCTGTTTTTT.

The chain links TRBV27 to TRBJ2-3, with 9 bases aligning to TRBD1. CDR3 length: 15 amino acids. CDR1 and CDR2 (germline): MNHEY, SMNVEV (reference sequence). Trimming cost V 4 bases and J 5 bases; bases outside gene matches: 7. The CDR3 DNA reads TGTGCCAGCAGTTCACAGGGGGCTGTTAGAGATACGCAGTATTTT. Its translation: CASSSQGAVRDTQYF.

The chain links TRBV30 to TRBJ1-2; possibly TRBD1 for D (6 bases). The CDR3 is 14 residues long. CDR1 GTSNPN and CDR2 SVGIG come from the germline V gene (reference sequence). Trimming took 2 bases from V and 0 from J, leaving 10 bases between them. The chain's CDR3 is CAWSTQGSNYGYTF. The CDR3 DNA reads TGTGCCTGGAGTACACAGGGATCTAACTATGGCTACACCTTC.

This clone showed up just a few times. This sequence joins TRBV30 and TRBJ2-4, with D hard to call. Trimming took 1 base from V and 4 from J, leaving 8 bases between them. The CDR3 has 13 residues. Per germline, CDR1 GTSNPN and CDR2 SVGIG (reference sequence). This CDR3 reads CAWSGSSKNIQYF. For the CDR3, the DNA is TGTGCCTGGAGTGGGTCTAGTAAAAACATTCAGTACTTC.